This TCR beta chain emerged from a study of blood T cell repertoires in COVID-19. CDR1 and CDR2 (germline): KGHSH, LQKENI. J lost 3 bases, V lost 6 bases, and 8 bases had no gene match. This CDR3 comprises 15 residues. Profiled with immunoSEQ multiplex PCR; TCRdb holds only in-frame clones, not every one. The sample shows roughly 250,000 clones, approximately 90% of them seen only once. The clonotype comes from a woman aged 25-40 years with acute COVID-19. Source material: PBMCs or T cells enriched from blood (not recorded which). This chain links TRBV18 with TRBJ2-1, with 7 nucleotides matching TRBD2. The CDR3 sequence is CASSPTGGGYNEQFF. The CDR3 DNA is TGTGCCAGCTCCCCCACGGGCGGGGGCTACAATGAGCAGTTCTTC.